The 19 T cell receptor beta chains below come from one sample, sequenced in a study of blood T cell repertoires in COVID-19. Libraries were prepared by immunoSEQ multiplex PCR; TCRdb keeps only in-frame clonotypes and omits some of them. The table lists under 150,000 clones, roughly 79% of them singletons. The sample comprised peripheral blood. The receptors here all came from a human donor in a cohort sampled during active COVID-19.

The genes are TRBV6-1 and TRBJ1-5, with D hard to call. Trimming stripped 0 bases from V and 3 bases from J, with 12 bases between. Germline V gives CDR1 MNHNS, CDR2 SASEGT. This CDR3 spans 16 amino acids. The CDR3 sequence is CASSEARPPLNQPQHF. The DNA for the CDR3 is TGTGCCAGCAGTGAAGCGCGTCCTCCTCTCAATCAGCCCCAGCATTTT.

Only one count was recorded for this clone. In DNA, the CDR3 is TGTGCCAGTATCCCAGCGGGGAGCGGCACAGATACGCAGTATTTT. It is translated as CASIPAGSGTDTQYF. The rearrangement joins TRBV19 to TRBJ2-3; TRBD2 matches at 7 bases. This CDR3 comprises 15 residues. Germline V lookup: CDR1 LNHDA, CDR2 SQIVND (reference sequence). The V gene end was trimmed by 7 bases and the J gene end by 1 base; junction bases not matched to a gene: 8.

This chain links TRBV3-1 (or the pseudogene TRBV3-2) with TRBJ2-7; 10 positions agree with TRBD1. This CDR3 region has 15 residues. V lost 2 bases and J lost 6; bases outside the gene matches: 7. The germline V gene encodes CDR1 LGHDT and CDR2 YNNKEL (reference sequence). The CDR3: CASSQHAGTGVEQYF. The CDR3 DNA follows: TGTGCCAGCAGCCAACATGCCGGGACAGGGGTCGAGCAGTACTTC.

This clone has just a few counts. The chain combines TRBV28 with TRBJ2-7; weak D call: TRBD2 (5 bases). Trimming cost V 5 bases and J 0 bases, with 11 bases left between them. Germline V lookup: CDR1 MDHEN, CDR2 SYDVKM. The length of the CDR3 is 14 residues. The CDR3 is CASSPPGSSYEQYF. CDR3 bases: TGTGCCAGCAGTCCCCCGGGGAGCTCCTACGAGCAGTACTTC.

The rearrangement joins TRBV15 to TRBJ1-2; D may be TRBD1 (6 bases). V was clipped by 6 bases and J by 7 bases, with 27 bases between them. CDR1 LNHNV and CDR2 YYDKDF come from the germline V gene (reference sequence). The CDR3 runs 17 residues. Here the CDR3 reads CATRGGSGALSPFGYTF. CDR3 in DNA: TGTGCCACCAGAGGAGGATCAGGGGCTCTCTCCCCTTTTGGCTACACCTTC.

The chain is built from TRBV30 and TRBJ2-7; 9 bases fit TRBD1. The CDR3 spans 12 residues. Per germline, CDR1 GTSNPN and CDR2 SVGIG (reference sequence). J lost 3 bases, V lost 5 bases, and 2 bases had no gene match. The CDR3 coding sequence is TGTGCCTGGTCGGGACAGGGCTACGAGCAGTACTTC. Protein: CAWSGQGYEQYF.

J is TRBJ2-7 and V is TRBV6-6, with TRBD1 matching over 9 bases. CDR3 length equals 14 residues. V trimming: 4 bases; J trimming: 5 bases; junction bases outside the gene matches: 6. The germline CDR1 and CDR2 sequences are MNHNY and SVGAGI (reference sequence). In DNA form, the CDR3 reads TGTGCCAGCAGTTCCGGGACAGGGTCGGACGAGCAGTACTTC. It specifies CASSSGTGSDEQYF.

The rearrangement links TRBV2 to TRBJ1-1; a weak D match, TRBD1 (6 bases). Trimming left V 4 bases short and J 3 bases short, with 9 bases between. This CDR3 comprises 13 residues. Per germline, CDR1 SNHLY and CDR2 FYNNEI. The CDR3 here is CASSVQGHTEAFF. The CDR3 coding sequence is TGTGCCAGCAGTGTTCAGGGGCACACTGAAGCTTTCTTT.

The chain links TRBV2 to TRBJ1-5; the match to TRBD1 covers 11 bases. Germline V CDR1 and CDR2: SNHLY, FYNNEI. This CDR3 region has 13 residues. The CDR3: CAIGQGAVQPQHF. The CDR3 nucleotides are TGTGCAATTGGACAGGGGGCAGTTCAGCCCCAGCATTTT.

CDR3 coding DNA: TGTGCCAGCACCGACGGCGGGAATGCTTTCTTT. It translates to CASTDGGNAFF. V and J are TRBV2 and TRBJ1-1; the D is unclear. The V and J ends lost 7 bases and 11 bases respectively, with 14 bases between them. The CDR3 runs 11 residues. The V gene's germline CDR1 is SNHLY and CDR2 FYNNEI.

The J gene is TRBJ1-5, the V gene TRBV5-6; D is perhaps TRBD1 (5 bases). This CDR3 spans 14 amino acids. V gave up 2 bases and J gave up 3 bases, with 9 bases separating them. From germline, CDR1 is SGHDT and CDR2 YYEEEE. The CDR3 DNA reads TGTGCCAGCAGCTTAAACAGGCTCAATCAGCCCCAGCATTTT. As protein: CASSLNRLNQPQHF.

This clone was counted between two and nine times. This chain connects TRBV6-2 or TRBV6-3 to TRBJ1-6; 8 bases match TRBD1. This CDR3 has 16 residues. Trimming removed 4 bases from V and 5 bases from J; junction bases left unmatched: 7. Germline V gene sequence: CDR1 MNHEY, CDR2 SVGEGT. The CDR3 DNA is TGTGCCAGCAGTTGGACAGGGACTCCTAATAATTCACCCCTCCACTTT. It yields the protein CASSWTGTPNNSPLHF.

V and J are TRBV19 and TRBJ1-5; D gene uncertain. The CDR3 is 14 residues long. V was trimmed by 4 bases and J by 3 bases, leaving 10 bases between them. CDR1 is LNHDA, CDR2 SQIVND, per germline (reference sequence). The CDR3 DNA reads TGTGCCAGTAGTAGGTGGGGAGTCAATCAGCCCCAGCATTTT. The encoded protein is CASSRWGVNQPQHF.

In its sample, this clone was seen a few times. The chain joins TRBV7-6 to TRBJ2-7; TRBD2 matches at 10 bases. Per germline, CDR1 SGHVS and CDR2 FNYEAQ. This CDR3 spans 14 amino acids. With 5 bases clipped from V and 2 bases from J, the junction kept 3 bases outside the gene matches. This CDR3 is CASSASGGPYEQYF. Written as DNA, the CDR3 is TGTGCCAGCAGCGCTAGCGGGGGCCCCTACGAGCAGTACTTC.

This clone has just a few counts. V usage is TRBV5-4 and J usage is TRBJ1-2; D gene unclear. V shed 5 bases and J shed 3 bases, with 14 bases lying between them. The CDR3 is 14 residues long. Germline V gene data show CDR1 as SGHNT and CDR2 as YYREEE (reference sequence). CDR3 nucleotides: TGTGCCAGCAGTGACCCTGGGAGTCACTATGGCTACACCTTC. It is translated as CASSDPGSHYGYTF.

This clone was seen only a few times. The J gene is TRBJ2-3, the V gene TRBV7-3; 8 bases fit TRBD1. The CDR3 loop spans 15 amino acids. Germline CDR1 is SGHTA and CDR2 is FQGTGA. V was pared by 2 bases and J by 2 bases, with 3 bases of the junction left unmatched. This chain's CDR3 is CASSLDRGFTDTQYF. Written as DNA, the CDR3 is TGTGCCAGCAGCTTAGACAGGGGATTCACAGATACGCAGTATTTT.

This clone was observed a handful of times. Other DNA sequences in the same sample also yield this CDR3. This chain joins TRBV10-3 and TRBJ2-2; D call uncertain. V lost 3 bases and J 3 bases, leaving 5 bases between the germline ends. This CDR3 comprises 13 residues. Germline V gene lookup returns CDR1 ENHRY and CDR2 SYGVKD. The CDR3 sequence: CAISDPDTGELFF. CDR3 in DNA: TGTGCCATCAGTGATCCGGACACCGGGGAGCTGTTTTTT.

The chain has TRBV7-2 and TRBJ1-2, with a possible D match to TRBD1 (6 bases). Trimming pared 5 bases from V and 3 bases from J, leaving 10 bases between. The germline V gene encodes CDR1 SGHTA and CDR2 FQGNSA. The CDR3 runs 13 residues. Here the CDR3 DNA reads TGTGCCAGCAGCCCCCAGGGGTACTATGGCTACACCTTC. Residues: CASSPQGYYGYTF.

This chain joins TRBV6-5 and TRBJ1-2; 7 nucleotides line up with TRBD1. The CDR3 is 16 amino acids. Germline CDR1 is MNHEY and CDR2 is SVGAGI. J gave up 4 bases and V 0 bases, and 8 bases lay outside the gene matches. The CDR3 nucleotides read TGTGCCAGCAGTTACTCTTCACAGGGGTCGGTCTATGGCTACACCTTC. It yields the protein CASSYSSQGSVYGYTF.